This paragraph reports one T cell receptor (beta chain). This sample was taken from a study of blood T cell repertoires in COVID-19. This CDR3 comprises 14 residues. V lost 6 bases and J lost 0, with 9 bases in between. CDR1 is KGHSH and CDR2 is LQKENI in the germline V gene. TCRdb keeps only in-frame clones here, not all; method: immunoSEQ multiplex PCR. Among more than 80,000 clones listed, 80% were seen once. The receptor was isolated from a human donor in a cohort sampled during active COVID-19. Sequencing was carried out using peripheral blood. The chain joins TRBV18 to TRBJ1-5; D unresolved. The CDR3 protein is CASSDGLSNQPQHF. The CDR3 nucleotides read TGTGCCAGCTCGGACGGACTTAGCAATCAGCCCCAGCATTTT.